Listed below are T cell receptor beta chains from one sample, sequenced in a study of blood T cell repertoires in COVID-19. Here immunoSEQ multiplex PCR was the method, and the copy in TCRdb shows in-frame clones only, minus some. Counted here are some 330,000 clones, about 90% occurring once; the ten biggest clones make up approximately 1.9%. The sequencing sample was made of PBMCs or T cells enriched from blood (not recorded which). These receptors were obtained from a man aged 35 to 55 in a cohort exposed to, infected with or recovered from COVID-19 (not recorded which). The CDR3 runs from the conserved cysteine through the conserved F or W. The D gene is left open where the match is weak. Clone size is shown for a subset of rows, as once, few, many or a class of expanded clone.

j_gene	abundance	d_gene	v_gene	CDR3nt	CDR3aa
TRBJ1-5	NA	TRBD1	TRBV19	TGTGCCAGTAGTATCGGACAGGTCGGCAATCAGCCCCAGCATTTT	CASSIGQVGNQPQHF
TRBJ2-1	NA	TRBD2	TRBV27	TGTGCCAGCAGCCCCCCAGCGGGAGGCCCGAATGAGCAGTTCTTC	CASSPPAGGPNEQFF
TRBJ2-1	NA	NA	TRBV2	TGTGCCAGCAACCCTCAGGGGAGTGAGCAGTTCTTC	CASNPQGSEQFF
TRBJ2-2	NA	NA	TRBV28	TGTGCCAGCAGTAAGGGACTGAACACCGGGGAGCTGTTTTTT	CASSKGLNTGELFF
TRBJ2-1	NA	TRBD2	TRBV7-2	TGTGCCAGCAGCTTAGCGGCTAGCGGGAGGGATATAAATTACAATGAGCAGTTCTTC	CASSLAASGRDINYNEQFF
TRBJ2-7	NA	TRBD2	TRBV7-2	TGTGCCAGCAGCTTAGCGGGACTAGCGGGCAGTGCCTACGAGCAGTACTTC	CASSLAGLAGSAYEQYF
TRBJ2-5	NA	TRBD1	TRBV20-1	TGCAGTGCTAGTGCCGCGACAGGGCAAGAGACCCAGTACTTC	CSASAATGQETQYF
TRBJ1-1	NA	NA	TRBV9	TGTGCCAGCAGCGTAGGCCCAACCGGGGGCACTGAAGCTTTCTTT	CASSVGPTGGTEAFF
TRBJ2-5	NA	NA	TRBV6-5	TGTGCCAGCACCCGCAGCGGAACCCAAGAGACCCAGTACTTC	CASTRSGTQETQYF
TRBJ2-7	NA	NA	TRBV7-2	TGTGCCAGCAGCTTAACGACTAGACTAGAGCAGTACTTC	CASSLTTRLEQYF
TRBJ1-5	NA	TRBD1	TRBV27	TGTGCCAGCAGTGCACAGGGGGGTGATCAGCCCCAGCATTTT	CASSAQGGDQPQHF
TRBJ2-2	NA	TRBD2	TRBV3-1/TRBV3-2	TGTGCCAGCAGCCACAAATTTAGACTAGCGGGACACACCGGGGAGCTGTTTTTT	CASSHKFRLAGHTGELFF
TRBJ1-5	NA	NA	TRBV6-6	TGTGCCAGCAGTTACTCGGGACTCTCCAATCAGCCCCAGCATTTT	CASSYSGLSNQPQHF
TRBJ1-1	NA	NA	TRBV6-1	TGTGCCAGCAGTGACCGGCTTGGGGGGGAAGCTTTCTTT	CASSDRLGGEAFF
TRBJ2-3	NA	TRBD1	TRBV10-2	TGCGCCAGCAGTGAAGCGACAGGGGTTACGCAGTATTTT	CASSEATGVTQYF
TRBJ1-6	NA	NA	TRBV18	TGTGCCAGCTCACCCGGGACACAACATAATTCACCCCTCCACTTT	CASSPGTQHNSPLHF
TRBJ1-4	NA	NA	TRBV7-9	TGTGCCAGCAGCCCCGGTGAAAAACTGTTTTTT	CASSPGEKLFF
TRBJ2-3	NA	TRBD1	TRBV19	TGTGCCAGTACCCAGGGGGCTGTTGGTAGCACAGATACGCAGTATTTT	CASTQGAVGSTDTQYF
TRBJ1-6	NA	NA	TRBV30	TGTGCCTGGAGTGTAAACGGAGCACCCCTCCACTTT	CAWSVNGAPLHF
TRBJ1-4	NA	TRBD1	TRBV12-5	TGTGCTAGTGGGTCCTCGGACAGGGAAAAACTGTTTTTT	CASGSSDREKLFF
TRBJ1-3	NA	NA	TRBV14	TGTGCCAGCAGCCCAGGTACCGCGTCTGGAAACACCATATATTTT	CASSPGTASGNTIYF
TRBJ2-1	NA	TRBD2	TRBV15	TGTGCCACCAGCAGGGGGGGTATAGCGGGAGGGTACTACAATGAGCAGTTCTTC	CATSRGGIAGGYYNEQFF
TRBJ1-3	NA	NA	TRBV9	TGTGCCAGCAGCGTAGCCGGCTCTGGAAACACCATATATTTT	CASSVAGSGNTIYF
TRBJ2-3	NA	NA	TRBV18	TGTGCCAGCTCACCGGACAGATACACAGATACGCAGTATTTT	CASSPDRYTDTQYF
TRBJ2-3	NA	TRBD2	TRBV27	TGTGCCAGCAGTTTATTGGTTAGCGGGATCGGGGCAGATACGCAGTATTTT	CASSLLVSGIGADTQYF
TRBJ2-6	NA	NA	TRBV7-8	TGTGCCAGCAGCCGCGACTACTCTGGGGCCAACGTCCTGACTTTC	CASSRDYSGANVLTF
TRBJ1-1	NA	TRBD1	TRBV19	TGTGCCAGTAGTACCGGAGGGGGCCGGGAAGCTTTCTTT	CASSTGGGREAFF
TRBJ2-2	NA	NA	TRBV3-1/TRBV3-2	TGTGCCAGCAGCCAAGGGTCACTAGTCACCGGGGAGCTGTTTTTT	CASSQGSLVTGELFF
TRBJ2-7	NA	TRBD1	TRBV2	TGTGCCAGCATAAGGGACAGGGGCTACGAGCAGTACTTC	CASIRDRGYEQYF
TRBJ1-2	NA	TRBD1	TRBV2	TGTGCCAGCAGTGCCCGGGGACAGTTCAACTATGGCTACACCTTC	CASSARGQFNYGYTF
TRBJ2-3	NA	TRBD2	TRBV19	TGTGCCAGCAGCGGGAGGGTTGTAGATACGCAGTATTTT	CASSGRVVDTQYF
TRBJ1-5	NA	NA	TRBV7-8	TGTGCCAGCAGCTTAGAAGGGCTCGGACTGGCCCAGCATTTT	CASSLEGLGLAQHF
TRBJ1-1	NA	TRBD1	TRBV5-1	TGCGCCAGCAGCCCAGCAGGGGGCACTGAAGCTTTCTTT	CASSPAGGTEAFF
TRBJ1-1	NA	TRBD1	TRBV29-1	TGCAGCGTTGGGGACAGGGGGCGCGACACTGAAGCTTTCTTT	CSVGDRGRDTEAFF
TRBJ1-4	NA	NA	TRBV13	TGTGCCAGTTCGGTGGGCCCTGCAACTAATGAAAAACTGTTTTTT	CASSVGPATNEKLFF
TRBJ2-7	once	NA	TRBV5-6	TGTGCCAGCAGCTTGGTCGGGCAGGGTAGCTCCTACGAGCAGTACTTC	CASSLVGQGSSYEQYF
TRBJ1-5	NA	TRBD1	TRBV27	TGTGCCAGCAGTTTTCGACAGGGGGCAACATGGAATCAGCCCCAGCATTTT	CASSFRQGATWNQPQHF
TRBJ2-6	NA	NA	TRBV10-2	TGCGCCACCCAGGGCCGCTCTGGGGCCAACGTCCTGACTTTC	CATQGRSGANVLTF
TRBJ1-5	once	NA	TRBV27	TGTGCCAGCAGCTTCCAGAAGAATCAGCCCCAGCATTTT	CASSFQKNQPQHF
TRBJ1-5	NA	TRBD1	TRBV2	TGTGCCAGCAGGAGGAGGGACAGGGATGGTCAGCCCCAGCATTTT	CASRRRDRDGQPQHF
TRBJ2-7	NA	TRBD2	TRBV6-5	TGTGCCAGCAGTTACCCGGGGAGGGAGGGCTCCTACGAGCAGTACTTC	CASSYPGREGSYEQYF
TRBJ2-1	NA	NA	TRBV3-1/TRBV3-2	TGTGCCAGCAGCCATTTGCTCGGAGATCAAGGCAATGAGCAGTTCTTC	CASSHLLGDQGNEQFF
TRBJ2-3	NA	TRBD2	TRBV28	TGTGCCAGCAGTTCGCGCGGGAGAGGTTCAGATACGCAGTATTTT	CASSSRGRGSDTQYF